This T cell receptor beta chain is drawn from a study of regulatory T cells in long-lasting Graves disease. Overall study results and limits: There was favoring of TRBV28, TRBJ1-2 and TRBJ2-5 in persistent disease. Persistent Graves' patients showed less TCR diversity than newly diagnosed patients showed.

Time point meaning: persistent/refractory GD, antithyroid drugs over 5 years with positive TRAb. PBMC-derived RNA was used for the TCR library. Diagnosing Graves' disease relied on the American Thyroid Association guidelines. Notes on this clonotype: Its target is unknown.

Per germline, CDR1 LNHDA and CDR2 SQIVND (reference sequence). V trimming: 4 bases; J trimming: 4 bases; junction bases outside the gene matches: 3. CDR3 length equals 14 residues. Arm-PCR with iRepertoire HTBI primers amplified the CDR3 regions for these TCR beta libraries. TCRdb re-analysed the multiplex PCR reads in MiXCR, keeping a single row per CDR3 protein. This table holds roughly 700,000 distinct CDR3 sequences, 25% to 35% found once. The chain carries TRBV19 and TRBJ2-2, with 7 nucleotides matching TRBD1. This clonotype was obtained from a female donor with Graves disease. This specimen consisted of peripheral blood mononuclear cells (PBMCs), obtained when the disease was refractory, from a patient treated with antithyroid drugs. The CDR3 nucleotides are TGTGCCAGTAGTAATGCAGGGGGCACCGGGGAGCTGTTTTTT. It codes for CASSNAGGTGELFF.